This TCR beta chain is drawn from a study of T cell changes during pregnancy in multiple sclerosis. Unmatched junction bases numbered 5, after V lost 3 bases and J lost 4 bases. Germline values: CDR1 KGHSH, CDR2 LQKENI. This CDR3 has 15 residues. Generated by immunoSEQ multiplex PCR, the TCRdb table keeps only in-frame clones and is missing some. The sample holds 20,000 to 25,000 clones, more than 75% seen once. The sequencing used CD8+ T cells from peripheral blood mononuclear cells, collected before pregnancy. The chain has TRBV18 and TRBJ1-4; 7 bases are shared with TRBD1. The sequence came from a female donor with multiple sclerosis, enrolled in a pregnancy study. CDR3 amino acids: CASSPRGFDNEKLFF. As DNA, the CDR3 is TGTGCCAGCTCACCCAGGGGGTTCGATAATGAAAAACTGTTTTTT.